The source of this T cell receptor (beta chain) is a study of follicular helper T cells after annual influenza vaccination (dated by TCRdb to about 2017). In the study overall: After each seasonal influenza vaccination, blood was collected on days 0, 7 and 28. To study recall of cTfh clones, some subjects were followed through successive annual vaccinations in the 2013-2014, 2014-2015 and 2015-2016 seasons. One week after vaccination, a second recruited cohort of about a dozen subjects (Table S1) displayed a similar ICOS+CD38+ cTfh response. Multi-year samples were available for six subjects, with four spanning two vaccination seasons and two spanning three seasons. The 2013-2014 samples were cryopreserved, while the 2015 samples were processed right after collection. Study-level results and caveats: Because only about 9-21% of the analyzed cells gave productive TCRB sequences, there was no way to sample rare clonotypes. Successive annual vaccinations recalled a recurring oligoclonal ICOS+CD38+ cTfh response that included tetramer and AIM influenza-specific clonotypes. Day 7 ICOS+CD38+ clones were most often found later in ICOS-CD38- cTfh, suggesting that subset may serve as a memory reservoir. Undersampling of the much larger non-cTfh compartments could not be excluded when assessing influenza clone enrichment. ICOS+CD38+ cTfh clonality correlated with the frequency of that population, and its change correlated with the change in circulating plasmablast frequency.

Per the germline V gene, MNHEY is the CDR1 and SVGAGI is the CDR2. Relative to germline, V is 6 bases shorter and J is 7 bases shorter, with 16 bases between their ends. The CDR3 starts with the cysteine, ends with the phenylalanine, and has 13 residues. Just CDR3 DNA is preserved here, 39 bases in frame from base 1. Library construction relied on the immunoSEQ multiplex PCR assay. Adaptive Biotechnologies carried out TCRB amplification, library preparation, sequencing and preliminary bioinformatics at Survey level resolution. On the authors' methods: Clonality was calculated in R as 1 minus normalized Shannon entropy, and the Gini index was calculated with the R package ineq. Overlap score was defined as the summed counts of shared sequences divided by the total counts of all sequences in both compared samples. The significance of shared clonotypes was tested with Fisher's exact test, assuming a theoretical repertoire of 10^7 TCRB sequences. This is the immuneACCESS table as TCRdb keeps it, with only in-frame sequences that have V and J called. A part of the clones is gone; compared with another copy, unresolved V genes explain less than half, and the rest is unexplained. From that table come the V and J calls and clone size; the DNA was used to work out D and trimming. This sample gives 5,500 to 7,500 clones in total; around four fifths of them show up just once. 0.56% of the sample is taken by the ten largest.

In the case of this clone: Which antigen it targets is not known. No much larger clonotype is one base removed from it; base qualities were not supplied.

Sample time point, as interpreted from the label and publication: 2015-2016 season, 7 days after influenza vaccination. Seasonal inactivated influenza vaccine (Fluvarix) was administered to adults, and sorted blood CD4 subsets were tracked by TCRB sequencing before and after vaccination. To be eligible, subjects had to live in the community and must not have received influenza vaccine in the previous 6 months. Exclusions included influenza vaccine contraindications, substance abuse, HIV/AIDS, active malignancy, immunomodulatory medication and active illness such as respiratory infection. At each time point, somewhere between 40 and 100 mL of blood was taken. PBMC were isolated using Ficoll-Paque PLUS or SepMate separation. CXCR5- memory CD4 T cells were sorted as a comparison non-Tfh subset. Before DNA was extracted, the cell subsets were sorted from PBMC using a BD FACS Aria.

The TCR was taken from an adult who received the influenza vaccine. The chain links TRBV6-5 with TRBJ2-7, with no reliable assignment of the D segment. Sample: CXCR5- memory CD4+ T cells sorted from blood, taken 7 days after influenza vaccination. Sample cell subset or site, as interpreted from the label and publication: CXCR5- memory CD4 T cells. The encoded CDR3 is CASSPSPRPEQYF. The nucleotide sequence reads as follows: TGTGCCAGCAGCCCCTCCCCAAGGCCTGAGCAGTACTTC.